The clone carrying this T cell receptor beta chain was counted at least ten times. The read ends 3 residues before the CDR3 terminus; that terminus is restored from the germline J gene. This sample includes further DNA sequences coding for the same CDR3. J lost 5 bases, V lost 6 bases, and 7 bases had no gene match. The CDR3 length is 15 residues. The germline V gene has CDR1 SGHTA and CDR2 FQGTGA. This sample is part of a study of T cell clonality in common variable immunodeficiency. Produced via immunoSEQ multiplex PCR; TCRdb's table is partial and in-frame only. In total the sample includes 35,000 to 50,000 clones, none of them seen once.

Sequenced input: peripheral blood mononuclear cells. This sequence joins TRBV7-3 and TRBJ2-2; 9 positions agree with TRBD2. The source is a person aged 18 to 70 in good health. CDR3: CASSLAGGKTGELFF. The covered CDR3 bases are TGTGCCAGCAGTCTGGCGGGAGGGAAAACCGGGGAG.